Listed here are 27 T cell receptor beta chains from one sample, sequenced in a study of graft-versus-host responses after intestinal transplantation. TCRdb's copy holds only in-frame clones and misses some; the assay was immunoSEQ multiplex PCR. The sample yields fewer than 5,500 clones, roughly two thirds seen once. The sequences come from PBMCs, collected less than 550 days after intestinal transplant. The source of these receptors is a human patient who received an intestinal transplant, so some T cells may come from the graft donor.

CDR3 in amino acids: CASSQGARSDTQYF. CDR3 in DNA: TGTGCCAGCAGCCAGGGGGCTAGAAGCGATACGCAGTATTTT. The chain employs TRBV14 and TRBJ2-3; D is possibly TRBD1 (6 bases). Looked up from germline, CDR1 is SGHDN and CDR2 is FVKESK. The CDR3 contains 14 residues. The V end lost 3 bases, the J end lost 6 bases, and 13 bases lay between the germline ends.

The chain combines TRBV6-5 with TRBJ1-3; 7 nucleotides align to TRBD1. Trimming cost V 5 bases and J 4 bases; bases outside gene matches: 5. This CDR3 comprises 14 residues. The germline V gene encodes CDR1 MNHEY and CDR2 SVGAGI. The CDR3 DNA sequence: TGTGCCAGCAGTCCCACAGGGGAAGGAAACACCATATATTTT. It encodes CASSPTGEGNTIYF.

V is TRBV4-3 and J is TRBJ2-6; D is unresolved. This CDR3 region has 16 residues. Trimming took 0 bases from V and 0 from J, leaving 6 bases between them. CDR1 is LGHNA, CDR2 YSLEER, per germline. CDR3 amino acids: CASSQDLGSGANVLTF. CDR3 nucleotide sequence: TGCGCCAGCAGCCAAGATCTGGGCTCTGGGGCCAACGTCCTGACTTTC.

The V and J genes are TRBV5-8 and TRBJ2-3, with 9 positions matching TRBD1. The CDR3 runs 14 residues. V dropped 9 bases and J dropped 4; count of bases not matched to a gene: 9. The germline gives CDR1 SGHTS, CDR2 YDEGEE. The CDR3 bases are TGTGCCACCCCCGGGACAGGGAACGCAGATACGCAGTATTTT. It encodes CATPGTGNADTQYF.

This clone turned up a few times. The DNA of the CDR3 is TGTGCCAGCAGTGGGGGGGCAGGGGCGACCACCTACGAGCAGTACTTC. It specifies CASSGGAGATTYEQYF. This chain joins TRBV2 and TRBJ2-7; D is perhaps TRBD1 or TRBD2 (6 bases each). This CDR3 comprises 16 residues. Per germline, CDR1 SNHLY and CDR2 FYNNEI. V dropped 4 bases and J dropped 2 bases, with 18 bases sitting between them.

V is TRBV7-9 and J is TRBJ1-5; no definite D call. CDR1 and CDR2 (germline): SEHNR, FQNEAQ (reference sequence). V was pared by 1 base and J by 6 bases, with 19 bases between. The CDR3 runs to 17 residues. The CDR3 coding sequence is TGTGCCAGCAGCTTAGTCGGGGTCGGGCCATGGGGTCAGCCCCAGCATTTT. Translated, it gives CASSLVGVGPWGQPQHF.

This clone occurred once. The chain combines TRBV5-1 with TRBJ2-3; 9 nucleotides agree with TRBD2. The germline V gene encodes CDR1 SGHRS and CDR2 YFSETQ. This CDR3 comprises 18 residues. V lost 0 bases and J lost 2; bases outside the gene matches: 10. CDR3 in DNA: TGCGCCAGCAGCTTGGCGCTAAGCGGGGGGATTGACACAGATACGCAGTATTTT. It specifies CASSLALSGGIDTDTQYF.

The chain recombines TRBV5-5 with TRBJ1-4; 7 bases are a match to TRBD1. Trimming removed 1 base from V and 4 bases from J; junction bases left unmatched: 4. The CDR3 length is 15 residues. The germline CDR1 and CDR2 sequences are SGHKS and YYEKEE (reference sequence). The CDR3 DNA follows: TGTGCCAGCAGCTTGTACAGGGGTGGTAATGAAAAACTGTTTTTT. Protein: CASSLYRGGNEKLFF.

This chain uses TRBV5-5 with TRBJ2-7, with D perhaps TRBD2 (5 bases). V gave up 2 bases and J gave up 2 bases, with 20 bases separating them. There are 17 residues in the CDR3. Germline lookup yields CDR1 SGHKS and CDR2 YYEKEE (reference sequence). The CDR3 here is CASSLARAEGFPYEQYF. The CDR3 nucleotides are TGTGCCAGCAGCTTAGCCCGGGCCGAGGGATTCCCCTACGAGCAGTACTTC.

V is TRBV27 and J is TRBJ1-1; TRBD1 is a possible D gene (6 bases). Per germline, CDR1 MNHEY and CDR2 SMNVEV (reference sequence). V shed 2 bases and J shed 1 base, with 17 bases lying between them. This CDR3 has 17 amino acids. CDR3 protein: CASSLRPWGGPNTEAFF. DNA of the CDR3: TGTGCCAGCAGTTTAAGGCCCTGGGGGGGGCCGAACACTGAAGCTTTCTTT.

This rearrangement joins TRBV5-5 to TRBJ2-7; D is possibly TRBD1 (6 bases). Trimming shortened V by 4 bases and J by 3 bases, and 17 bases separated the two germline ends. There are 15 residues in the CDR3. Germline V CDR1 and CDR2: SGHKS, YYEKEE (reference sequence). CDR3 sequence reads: CASSPGTRGNYEQYF. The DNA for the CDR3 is TGTGCCAGCAGCCCGGGAACCAGGGGAAACTACGAGCAGTACTTC.

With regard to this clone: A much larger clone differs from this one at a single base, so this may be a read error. The CDR3 DNA is TGTGCCAGCAGCTGGGGGGACAAGGGGCTAGAAACCGGGGAGCTGTTTTTT. It encodes CASSWGDKGLETGELFF. The chain is built from TRBV7-2 and TRBJ2-2, with D perhaps being TRBD1 or TRBD2 (6 bases each). V shed 4 bases and J shed 5 bases, with 20 bases lying between them. Germline CDR1 SGHTA, CDR2 FQGNSA. This CDR3 is built from 17 residues. Complete variable domain (other parts from reference TRBV7-2 and TRBJ2-2): GAGVSQSPSNKVTEKGKDVELRCDPISGHTALYWYRQSLGQGLEFLIYFQGNSAPDKSGLPSDRFSAERTGGSVSTLTIQRTQQEDSAVYLCASSWGDKGLETGELFFGEGSRLTVL.

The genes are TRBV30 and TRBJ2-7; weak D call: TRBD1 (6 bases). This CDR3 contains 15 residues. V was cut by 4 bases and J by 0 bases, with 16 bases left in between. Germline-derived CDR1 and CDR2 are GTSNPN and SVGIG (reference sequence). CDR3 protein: CAWTPVWDNSYEQYF. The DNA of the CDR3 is TGTGCCTGGACCCCGGTGTGGGACAACTCCTACGAGCAGTACTTC.

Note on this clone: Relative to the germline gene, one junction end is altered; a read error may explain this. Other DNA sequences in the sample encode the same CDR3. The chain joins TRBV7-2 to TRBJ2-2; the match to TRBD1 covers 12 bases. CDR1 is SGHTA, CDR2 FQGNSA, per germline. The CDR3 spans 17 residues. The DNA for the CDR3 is TGTGCCAGCAGCTGGGGGGACAGGGGGCTAGAAACCGGAGAGCTGTTTTTT. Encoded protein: CASSWGDRGLETGELFF.

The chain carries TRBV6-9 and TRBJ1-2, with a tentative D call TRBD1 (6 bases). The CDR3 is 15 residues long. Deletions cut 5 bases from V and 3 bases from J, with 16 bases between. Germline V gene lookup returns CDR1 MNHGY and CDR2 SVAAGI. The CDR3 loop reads CASSRPGGAYYGYTF. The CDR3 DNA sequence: TGTGCCAGCAGTCGCCCGGGGGGCGCATACTATGGCTACACCTTC.

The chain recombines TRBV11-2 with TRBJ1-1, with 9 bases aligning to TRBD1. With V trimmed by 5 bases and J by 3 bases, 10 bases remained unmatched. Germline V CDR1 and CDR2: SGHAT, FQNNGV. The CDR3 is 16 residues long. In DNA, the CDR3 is TGTGCCAGCAGCCGGCTCTCGGACAGGGGAGACACTGAAGCTTTCTTT. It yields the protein CASSRLSDRGDTEAFF.

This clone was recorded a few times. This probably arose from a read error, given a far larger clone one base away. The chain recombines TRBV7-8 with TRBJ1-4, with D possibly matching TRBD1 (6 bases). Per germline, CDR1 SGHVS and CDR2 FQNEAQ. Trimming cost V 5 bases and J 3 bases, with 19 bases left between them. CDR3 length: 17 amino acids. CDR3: CASSLLGLGAANEKLFF. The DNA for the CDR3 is TGTGCCAGCAGCCTCCTGGGGTTGGGGGCGGCTAATGAAAAACTGTTTTTT.

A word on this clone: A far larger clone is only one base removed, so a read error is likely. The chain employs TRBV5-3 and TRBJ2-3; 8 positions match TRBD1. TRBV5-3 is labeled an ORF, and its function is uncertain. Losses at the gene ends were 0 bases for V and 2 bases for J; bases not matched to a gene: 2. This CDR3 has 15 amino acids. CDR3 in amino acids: CARSLGQGHTDTQYF. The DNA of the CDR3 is TGTGCCAGAAGCTTGGGACAGGGGCACACAGATACGCAGTATTTT.

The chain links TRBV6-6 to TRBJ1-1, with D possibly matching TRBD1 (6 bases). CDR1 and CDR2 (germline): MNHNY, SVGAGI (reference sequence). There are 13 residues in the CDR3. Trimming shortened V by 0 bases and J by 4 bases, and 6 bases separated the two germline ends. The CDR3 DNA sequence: TGTGCCAGCAGTTACTCAGGGGGCACTGAAGCTTTCTTT. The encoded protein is CASSYSGGTEAFF.

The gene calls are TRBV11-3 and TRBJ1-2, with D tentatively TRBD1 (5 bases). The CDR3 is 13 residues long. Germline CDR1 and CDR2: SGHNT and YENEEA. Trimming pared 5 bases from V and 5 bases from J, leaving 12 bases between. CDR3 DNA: TGTGCCAGCAGCCAAGGGGACCGTTATGGCTACACCTTC. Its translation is CASSQGDRYGYTF. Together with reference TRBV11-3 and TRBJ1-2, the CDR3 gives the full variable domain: EAGVVQSPRYKIIEKKQPVAFWCNPISGHNTLYWYLQNLGQGPELLIRYENEEAVDDSQLPKDRFSAERLKGVDSTLKIQPAELGDSAVYLCASSQGDRYGYTFGSGTRLTVV.

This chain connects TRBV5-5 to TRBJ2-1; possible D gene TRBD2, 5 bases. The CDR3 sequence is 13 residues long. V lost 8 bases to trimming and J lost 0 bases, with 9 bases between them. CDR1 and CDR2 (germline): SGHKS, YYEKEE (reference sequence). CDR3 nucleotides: TGTGCCAGAAGCCGGGACTCCTACAATGAGCAGTTCTTC. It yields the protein CARSRDSYNEQFF.

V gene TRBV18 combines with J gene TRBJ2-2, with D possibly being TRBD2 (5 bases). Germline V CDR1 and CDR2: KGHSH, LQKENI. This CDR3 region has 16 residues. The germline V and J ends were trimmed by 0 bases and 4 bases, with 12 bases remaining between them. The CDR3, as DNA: TGTGCCAGCTCACCACCGTATTCGGGGTCCACCGGGGAGCTGTTTTTT. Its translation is CASSPPYSGSTGELFF.

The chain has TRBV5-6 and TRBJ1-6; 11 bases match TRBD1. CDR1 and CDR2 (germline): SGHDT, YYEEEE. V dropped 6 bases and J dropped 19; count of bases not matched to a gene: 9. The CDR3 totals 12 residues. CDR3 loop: CASNQGTGGVHF. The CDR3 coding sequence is TGTGCCAGCAACCAGGGGACAGGGGGTGTGCACTTT.

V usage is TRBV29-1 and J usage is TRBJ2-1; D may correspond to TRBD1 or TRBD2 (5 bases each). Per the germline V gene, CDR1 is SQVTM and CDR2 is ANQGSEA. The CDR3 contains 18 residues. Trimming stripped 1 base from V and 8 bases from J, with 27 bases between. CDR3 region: CSVEGATPGEGKQYEQFF. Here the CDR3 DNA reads TGCAGCGTTGAAGGGGCGACTCCAGGTGAGGGGAAGCAATATGAGCAGTTCTTC.

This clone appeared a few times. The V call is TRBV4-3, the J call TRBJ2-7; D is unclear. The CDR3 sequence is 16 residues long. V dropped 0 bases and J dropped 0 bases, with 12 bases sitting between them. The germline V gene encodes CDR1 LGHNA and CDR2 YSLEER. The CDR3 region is CASSQELGFSSYEQYF. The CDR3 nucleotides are TGCGCCAGCAGCCAAGAGTTAGGATTCAGCTCCTACGAGCAGTACTTC.

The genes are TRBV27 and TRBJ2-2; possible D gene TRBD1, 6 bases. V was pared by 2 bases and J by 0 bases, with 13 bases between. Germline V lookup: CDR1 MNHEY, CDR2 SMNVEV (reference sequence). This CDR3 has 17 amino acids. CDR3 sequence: CASSLAPTGTNTGELFF. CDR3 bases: TGTGCCAGCAGTTTAGCCCCTACAGGGACGAACACCGGGGAGCTGTTTTTT.

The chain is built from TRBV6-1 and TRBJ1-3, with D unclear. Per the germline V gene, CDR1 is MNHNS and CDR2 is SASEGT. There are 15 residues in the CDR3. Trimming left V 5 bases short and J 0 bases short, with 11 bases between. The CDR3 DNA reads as TGTGCCAGCAGTTCCGGACGGAGCTCTGGAAACACCATATATTTT. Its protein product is CASSSGRSSGNTIYF.